These T cell receptor beta chains were read from a single sample in a study of T cell repertoires in ileal Crohn's disease. The repertoire was sequenced with immunoSEQ multiplex PCR; TCRdb's copy has only in-frame clones and lacks some. The sample has roughly 28,000 clones, 81% seen once. The sequenced material came from ileal tissue. These receptors all stem from an adult with Crohn's disease. The CDR3 runs from the conserved cysteine through the conserved F or W. Each record gives: V gene, J gene, clone size, D gene, CDR3 protein, CDR3 DNA. A D gene is named only where the DNA matches it firmly. Expanded clones are given a class, and other clones once, few, many or no size at all.

TRBV7-2	TRBJ2-3	.	.	CASSPRGTDTQYF	TGTGCCAGCAGCCCCCGGGGTACAGATACGCAGTATTTT
TRBV5-1	TRBJ2-7	.	TRBD1	CASSPGTAYEQYF	TGCGCCAGCAGCCCAGGGACAGCTTACGAGCAGTACTTC
TRBV7-6	TRBJ2-3	.	.	CASSLIVSYTDTQYF	TGTGCCAGCAGCTTAATTGTATCGTACACAGATACGCAGTATTTT
TRBV30	TRBJ1-5	.	.	CAWDGGSRNQPQHF	TGTGCCTGGGATGGAGGGTCTCGCAATCAGCCCCAGCATTTT
TRBV7-9	TRBJ1-4	.	.	CASSAERKLFF	TGTGCCAGCAGCGCCGAACGGAAACTGTTTTTT
TRBV5-1	TRBJ2-7	.	TRBD1	CASSLRDRYSYEQYF	TGCGCCAGCAGCCTCCGGGACAGGTACTCCTACGAGCAGTACTTC
TRBV4-1	TRBJ1-2	.	.	CASSQDLSTHYGYTF	TGCGCCAGCAGCCAAGATCTCTCCACTCACTATGGCTACACCTTC
TRBV5-1	TRBJ1-2	.	TRBD1	CASSFGTAIGYGYTF	TGCGCCAGCAGCTTCGGGACAGCCATCGGGTATGGCTACACCTTC
TRBV9	TRBJ1-4	.	TRBD1	CASSATGGSNEKLFF	TGTGCCAGCAGCGCAACAGGGGGCAGTAATGAAAAACTGTTTTTT
TRBV9	TRBJ1-2	.	TRBD1	CASSGPGQGVSYHGYTF	TGTGCCAGCAGCGGACCGGGACAGGGGGTTTCTTATCATGGCTACACCTTC
TRBV19	TRBJ1-1	.	.	CASSLTGLMNTEAFF	TGTGCCAGTAGCCTGACGGGACTGATGAACACTGAAGCTTTCTTT
TRBV6-4	TRBJ2-7	once	.	CASTLGYYEQYF	TGTGCCAGCACCCTCGGGTATTACGAGCAGTACTTC
TRBV4-3	TRBJ2-2	.	TRBD1	CASSQPTGGRNTGELFF	TGCGCCAGCAGCCAACCCACAGGGGGCAGGAACACCGGGGAGCTGTTTTTT
TRBV5-3	TRBJ2-7	.	.	CARTGGVESPHEQYF	TGTGCCAGAACGGGGGGCGTCGAATCCCCCCACGAGCAGTACTTC
TRBV5-1	TRBJ2-7	.	.	CASSLQGRVDNEQYF	TGCGCCAGCAGCTTGCAGGGCAGGGTAGACAACGAGCAGTACTTC
TRBV30	TRBJ2-7	few	.	CAWSRQAYEQYF	TGTGCCTGGAGCCGACAAGCCTACGAGCAGTACTTC
TRBV18	TRBJ1-2	once	.	CASSPATNYGYTF	TGTGCCAGCTCACCCGCTACTAACTATGGCTACACCTTC
TRBV6-1	TRBJ1-1	once	TRBD1	CASSAGGAATEAFF	TGTGCCAGCAGTGCAGGGGGCGCGGCCACTGAAGCTTTCTTT
TRBV4-2	TRBJ2-7	.	TRBD2	CASSQDPLAGYEQYF	TGTGCCAGCAGCCAAGATCCACTAGCGGGCTACGAGCAGTACTTC
TRBV18	TRBJ1-3	few	TRBD1	CASSQQTGANSGNTIYF	TGTGCCAGCTCACAACAGACAGGGGCTAATTCCGGAAACACCATATATTTT
TRBV27	TRBJ1-2	.	.	CASSPDTGDYGYTF	TGTGCCAGCAGTCCAGACACGGGAGACTATGGCTACACCTTC
TRBV18	TRBJ1-3	.	TRBD1	CASSPGLDRVGNTIYF	TGTGCCAGCTCACCGGGACTAGACAGGGTTGGAAACACCATATATTTT
TRBV11-2	TRBJ1-2	.	.	CASSLVLAGSPYGYTF	TGTGCCAGCAGCTTAGTCTTGGCAGGGTCGCCCTATGGCTACACCTTC
TRBV29-1	TRBJ1-2	.	.	CSVHRRGHYGYTF	TGCAGCGTTCACCGGCGGGGTCACTATGGCTACACCTTC
TRBV7-2	TRBJ2-7	.	TRBD1	CASSFTRRTGFYEQYF	TGTGCCAGCAGCTTTACCCGGCGGACAGGGTTCTACGAGCAGTACTTC
TRBV7-2	TRBJ1-4	.	.	CASSLMRGSEKLFF	TGTGCCAGCAGCTTAATGAGGGGGAGTGAAAAACTGTTTTTT
TRBV7-2	TRBJ1-4	.	.	CASSLVSGGGGKLFF	TGTGCCAGCAGCTTAGTTTCGGGGGGCGGGGGAAAACTGTTTTTT
TRBV7-9	TRBJ2-1	.	.	CASSLLGPPSPHSYNEQFF	TGTGCCAGCAGCTTGTTGGGCCCGCCGTCCCCCCATTCCTACAATGAGCAGTTCTTC
TRBV2	TRBJ2-2	.	TRBD2	CASSIGGTGELFF	TGTGCCAGCAGCATCGGGGGGACCGGGGAGCTGTTTTTT
TRBV10-3	TRBJ2-1	few	TRBD2	CAISESRTSGGEQFF	TGTGCCATCAGTGAGTCAAGGACTAGTGGAGGTGAGCAGTTCTTC
TRBV6-5	TRBJ1-1	.	.	CASSSGTEAFF	TGTGCCAGCAGTTCGGGCACTGAAGCTTTCTTT
TRBV7-2	TRBJ1-2	.	.	CASTPGGYGYTF	TGTGCCAGCACCCCGGGAGGCTATGGCTACACCTTC
TRBV16	TRBJ1-1	.	.	CASSPRGFDTEAFF	TGTGCCAGCAGTCCGAGGGGGTTCGACACTGAAGCTTTCTTT
TRBV7-9	TRBJ2-3	.	TRBD1	CASSLGRSAGTGDTQYF	TGTGCCAGCAGCTTAGGGAGATCAGCGGGGACAGGGGATACGCAGTATTTT
TRBV18	TRBJ1-6	.	.	CASSPEGRVFSPLHF	TGTGCCAGCTCCCCGGAGGGGAGGGTTTTTTCACCCCTCCACTTT